A selection of T cell receptor beta chains follows, all from one sample in a study of blood T cell repertoires in COVID-19. The table came from immunoSEQ multiplex PCR; TCRdb's copy has only in-frame clones and leaves some out. In the table there are around 130,000 clones, approximately 77% of which are singletons. The sequencing input was peripheral blood. The receptors were sampled from a human donor in a cohort sampled during active COVID-19. Both conserved end residues are part of each CDR3. A D gene is named only where the DNA matches it firmly. Clone size is shown for a subset of rows, as once, few, many or a class of expanded clone.

.	TRBD1	TRBV11-3	TRBJ1-4	TGTGCCAGCAGCTCGGGACAGGGCCCCTGGACTAATGAAAAACTGTTTTTT	CASSSGQGPWTNEKLFF
.	TRBD1	TRBV19	TRBJ1-5	TGTGCCAGTAGCCTAGGGACAGGGTTTCAGCCCCAGCATTTT	CASSLGTGFQPQHF
.	.	TRBV6-2/TRBV6-3	TRBJ1-5	TGTGCCAGCAGTTACTCGCAAGGGGAAGATCAGCCCCAGCATTTT	CASSYSQGEDQPQHF
many	TRBD1	TRBV20-1	TRBJ2-7	TGCAGTGCTAGTTTGTCCGGGACAGGGCAGCGAGAGCAGTACTTC	CSASLSGTGQREQYF
.	.	TRBV27	TRBJ2-7	TGTGCCAGCAGTTCACACTCCTACGAGCAGTACTTC	CASSSHSYEQYF
.	TRBD1	TRBV3-1/TRBV3-2	TRBJ1-1	TGTGCCAGCAGCCCCACCAGGACAGGGAAAATGAACACTGAAGCTTTCTTT	CASSPTRTGKMNTEAFF
few	TRBD2	TRBV19	TRBJ2-3	TGTGCCAGTAGTATTACGGGGGGGCCAGGAGATACGCAGTATTTT	CASSITGGPGDTQYF
.	TRBD2	TRBV4-2	TRBJ2-7	TGTGCCAGCAGCCAAGATCGCGGGGGGCCTTACGAGCAGTACTTC	CASSQDRGGPYEQYF
.	.	TRBV30	TRBJ2-1	TGTGCCTGGACCTCAATGGACAGGCTTTCTACTAGCGGCTCCTACAATGAGCAGTTCTTC	CAWTSMDRLSTSGSYNEQFF
.	.	TRBV19	TRBJ1-1	TGTGCCAGTAGTATAGATGGCAGGGTGTTATCTGAAGCTTTCTTT	CASSIDGRVLSEAFF
.	.	TRBV4-1	TRBJ2-1	TGCGCCAGCAGCCAAGAGCCTAGTAATCCCTACAATGAGCAGTTCTTC	CASSQEPSNPYNEQFF
.	TRBD1	TRBV18	TRBJ1-5	TGTGCCAGCTCACCAAAGGACAGGGACAATCAGCCCCAGCATTTT	CASSPKDRDNQPQHF
.	.	TRBV6-2/TRBV6-3	TRBJ2-3	TGTGCCAGCAGTTACACCTTTCGGGGTGGCGGCTACGATACGCAGTATTTT	CASSYTFRGGGYDTQYF
few	.	TRBV9	TRBJ1-1	TGTGCCAGCAGCGTAGTTGCGGGAAACACTGAAGCTTTCTTT	CASSVVAGNTEAFF
.	.	TRBV12-3/TRBV12-4	TRBJ2-7	TGTGCCAGCAGTCTAGGCGGGTGGTACGAGCAGTACTTC	CASSLGGWYEQYF
.	.	TRBV5-6	TRBJ1-4	TGTGCCAGCAGTCGTGGGGGGAGCAATGAAAAACTGTTTTTT	CASSRGGSNEKLFF
.	.	TRBV28	TRBJ2-3	TGTGCCAGCAGTTTAGGGCTAGCGACGCAGTATTTT	CASSLGLATQYF
.	.	TRBV7-8	TRBJ1-1	TGTGCCAGCAGCCCTTATCAGCGACCGAACACTGAAGCTTTCTTT	CASSPYQRPNTEAFF
.	.	TRBV19	TRBJ2-7	TGTGCCAGTAGTGGCGCTCCGGGTCCCTACGAGCAGTACTTC	CASSGAPGPYEQYF
.	TRBD1	TRBV6-6	TRBJ1-2	TGTGCCAGCAGTCCCTGGGGGACAGCCACTTTAGCTAACTATGGCTACACCTTC	CASSPWGTATLANYGYTF
few	TRBD1	TRBV27	TRBJ1-4	TGTGCCAGCAGTTTATCAACAGGGGGCGCTGAAAAACTGTTTTTT	CASSLSTGGAEKLFF
.	.	TRBV12-3/TRBV12-4	TRBJ2-7	TGTGCCAGTTTAATAGGGGGTAGGTACGAGCAGTACTTC	CASLIGGRYEQYF
.	TRBD1	TRBV24-1	TRBJ2-1	TGTGCCACCGCGACAGGGGGCGCACTCAATGAGCAGTTCTTC	CATATGGALNEQFF
.	.	TRBV10-2	TRBJ2-7	TGCGCCAGCAGCACTAGCATCTACGAGCAGTACTTC	CASSTSIYEQYF
.	.	TRBV12-3/TRBV12-4	TRBJ2-1	TGTGCCAGCACTGTCGGAGGCTACAATGAGCAGTTCTTC	CASTVGGYNEQFF
.	.	TRBV25-1	TRBJ1-2	TGTGCCAGCAGTGGAGGACAGTATGGCTACACCTTC	CASSGGQYGYTF
once	.	TRBV30	TRBJ2-1	TGTGCCTGGAGAATCTGGCCTAATGAGCAGTTCTTC	CAWRIWPNEQFF
.	TRBD1	TRBV27	TRBJ2-7	TGTGCCAGCAGCCCGGGACAGAACTACGAGCAGTACTTC	CASSPGQNYEQYF
.	.	TRBV6-5	TRBJ2-7	TGTGCCAGCCAAGAGGGGACTGATTACTACGAGCAGTACTTC	CASQEGTDYYEQYF
.	TRBD1	TRBV27	TRBJ1-1	TGTGCCAGCAGTTTACGCGGGACAGGGGTCACTGAAGCTTTCTTT	CASSLRGTGVTEAFF
.	.	TRBV5-8	TRBJ2-7	TGTGCCAGCAGCCCGCGAGGGGGAGAGCAGTACTTC	CASSPRGGEQYF
few	.	TRBV18	TRBJ2-7	TGTGCCAGCTCACCCCCTCCGGGTGAGAGGCGTTCCTACGAGCAGTACTTC	CASSPPPGERRSYEQYF
.	TRBD1	TRBV5-1	TRBJ2-7	TGCGCCAGCAGCTTGGGGACAGGTGGGATGAACGAGCAGTACTTC	CASSLGTGGMNEQYF
.	.	TRBV7-9	TRBJ2-7	TGTGCCAGCAGCTTAACTAGCTTACCCTACGAGCAGTACTTC	CASSLTSLPYEQYF
.	.	TRBV16	TRBJ1-1	TGTGCCAGCAGCCCAGGGGTGACGAACACTGAAGCTTTCTTT	CASSPGVTNTEAFF
.	TRBD1	TRBV4-2	TRBJ1-1	TGTGCCAGCAGCCTCGGACAGGGCGGAGGTACTGAAGCTTTCTTT	CASSLGQGGGTEAFF
few	TRBD2	TRBV28	TRBJ2-7	TGTGCCTCACTAGCGGGAGTTTCTTACGAGCAGTACTTC	CASLAGVSYEQYF
.	.	TRBV30	TRBJ2-5	TGTGCCTCAAACAGGGAAACGGAGACCCAGTACTTC	CASNRETETQYF
.	TRBD2	TRBV5-6	TRBJ2-7	TGTGCCAGCAGCTTCTCGGCTCCGGGGGGGGGCCACGAGCAGTACTTC	CASSFSAPGGGHEQYF
.	.	TRBV5-1	TRBJ2-3	TGCGCCAGCGCCATCGGAGGCTCAGATACGCAGTATTTT	CASAIGGSDTQYF
.	.	TRBV28	TRBJ1-4	TGTGCCAGCAGTCCCCCCGGACAGCCGGGAAAACTGTTTTTT	CASSPPGQPGKLFF
.	.	TRBV19	TRBJ2-1	TGTGCCAGTAGTTCGGGGGTGGCGGGGAGTAATGAGCAGTTCTTC	CASSSGVAGSNEQFF
.	TRBD2	TRBV10-2	TRBJ2-6	TGCGCCACCCAAGGGACTAGCGGAGTTTCTGGGGCCAACGTCCTGACTTTC	CATQGTSGVSGANVLTF
few	.	TRBV7-9	TRBJ2-6	TGTGCCAGCAGCTTAGGACGAAGGGGGAGCTCTGGGGCCAACGTCCTGACTTTC	CASSLGRRGSSGANVLTF
.	.	TRBV15	TRBJ2-7	TGTGCCACCAGCCCTCACTCCGGCGAGCAGTACTTC	CATSPHSGEQYF
few	.	TRBV10-2	TRBJ1-1	TGCGCCAGCAAAGGGTGGGAGGTGGCCACTGAAGCTTTCTTT	CASKGWEVATEAFF
once	TRBD2	TRBV13	TRBJ2-7	TGTGCCAGCAGCCCTGGCGGGGGGGCGGGCTACGAGCAGTACTTC	CASSPGGGAGYEQYF
few	TRBD1	TRBV27	TRBJ1-4	TGTGCCAGCAGGGGGACAGGGTATGAAAAACTGTTTTTT	CASRGTGYEKLFF
few	.	TRBV7-8	TRBJ2-1	TGTGCCAGCAGCGTACGGGACTTCGACAATGAGCAGTTCTTC	CASSVRDFDNEQFF
once	.	TRBV12-3/TRBV12-4	TRBJ1-1	TGTGCCAGCAGTTTAACAGATCTTGAAGCTTTCTTT	CASSLTDLEAFF
.	TRBD2	TRBV27	TRBJ2-7	TGTGCCAGCAAGGCGGGAGGTTCCCCTTACGAGCAGTACTTC	CASKAGGSPYEQYF
.	TRBD1	TRBV6-6	TRBJ2-1	TGTGCCAGCAGTTACGGACAGGGATCTTACAATGAGCAGTTCTTC	CASSYGQGSYNEQFF
.	.	TRBV28	TRBJ2-7	TGTGCCATCTCCCTTCCAGGCAGGGTTGGCGAGCAGTACTTC	CAISLPGRVGEQYF
few	.	TRBV6-1	TRBJ1-5	TGTGCCAGCAGTGATGTCTTGCCCCAGCATTTT	CASSDVLPQHF
.	.	TRBV24-1	TRBJ2-1	TGTGCCACCAGGTCGAGAAGTTCAAACAATGAGCAGTTCTTC	CATRSRSSNNEQFF